These 12 T cell receptor beta chains were all obtained from the same sample, sequenced in a study of patients and donors after allogeneic stem cell transplantation. TCRdb reprocessed the RT-PCR reads via MiXCR and lists one record per CDR3 protein. This sample has about 89,000 distinct CDR3 sequences, with roughly 43% found just once. The source material was blood, either unsorted or a sorted T cell fraction (not recorded which). The receptors originated from a human donor who was either an allogeneic HSCT recipient or a stem cell or donor lymphocyte infusion donor (not recorded which). It is not recorded whose cells these are; they may come from a transplant donor.

The rearrangement joins TRBV27 to TRBJ1-1; D call uncertain. V lost 5 bases, J lost 0 bases, and 7 bases lay in between. CDR1 and CDR2 (germline): MNHEY, SMNVEV (reference sequence). CDR3 size: 13 residues. CDR3 sequence (DNA): TGTGCCAGCAGTGGAAACCTGAACACTGAAGCTTTCTTT. Translation gives CASSGNLNTEAFF.

This clonotype has a handful of counts. The chain couples TRBV27 to TRBJ1-3; D is ambiguous. CDR3 length: 13 residues. V lost 4 bases, J lost 4 bases, and 8 bases lay in between. Germline assignment: CDR1 MNHEY and CDR2 SMNVEV (reference sequence). CDR3: CASSSIQGNTIYF. In DNA form, the CDR3 reads TGTGCCAGCAGTTCTATACAGGGAAACACCATATATTTT.

V usage is TRBV5-1 and J usage is TRBJ1-2, with D perhaps TRBD1 (5 bases). V gave up 0 bases and J gave up 6 bases, with 9 bases separating them. Per the germline V gene, CDR1 is SGHRS and CDR2 is YFSETQ. CDR3 length: 13 amino acids. The CDR3 protein is CASSLEKGNGYTF. The CDR3 nucleotides are TGCGCCAGCAGCTTGGAAAAGGGGAATGGCTACACCTTC. Using reference TRBV5-1 and TRBJ1-2 for the parts outside the CDR3, the full variable domain is KAGVTQTPRYLIKTRGQQVTLSCSPISGHRSVSWYQQTPGQGLQFLFEYFSETQRNKGNFPGRFSGRQFSNSRSEMNVSTLELGDSALYLCASSLEKGNGYTFGSGTRLTVV.

J is TRBJ2-1 and V is TRBV4-2; D gene ambiguous. The germline V and J ends were trimmed by 0 bases and 7 bases, with 4 bases remaining between them. Looked up from germline, CDR1 is LGHNA and CDR2 is YNFKEQ. This CDR3 has 12 amino acids. The CDR3 nucleotides read TGTGCCAGCAGCCAAGATAGGAATGAGCAGTTCTTC. Its translation: CASSQDRNEQFF.

This rearrangement joins TRBV20-1 to TRBJ2-4; possibly TRBD2 for D (5 bases). The germline CDR1 and CDR2 sequences are DFQATT and SNEGSKA (reference sequence). The V end was cut by 3 bases, the J end by 0 bases, with 15 bases between. CDR3 length equals 16 residues. The CDR3 DNA reads TGCAGTGCTAGTGGGGTCGCGGGTATAGCCAAAAACATTCAGTACTTC. Its protein is CSASGVAGIAKNIQYF.

The V and J genes are TRBV7-9 and TRBJ1-2; 7 nucleotides agree with TRBD1. CDR3 length equals 14 residues. CDR1 and CDR2 from the germline V gene are SEHNR and FQNEAQ (reference sequence). V shed 7 bases, J shed 8 bases, and the junction held 13 bases outside the gene matches. The DNA of the CDR3 is TGTGCCAGCACCTCTCTACAGGGGCTCAAGGGCTACACCTTC. Its translation is CASTSLQGLKGYTF.

The chain recombines TRBV7-2 with TRBJ1-1; 10 bases are a match to TRBD1. The CDR3 extends over 15 amino acids. The V gene's germline CDR1 is SGHTA and CDR2 FQGNSA. V lost 5 bases and J lost 11; bases outside the gene matches: 14. CDR3 amino acids: CASSPNTPGQGWAFF. CDR3 in DNA: TGTGCCAGCAGCCCTAATACGCCGGGACAGGGGTGGGCTTTCTTT.

This clonotype was seen a few times. This sequence joins TRBV9 and TRBJ1-1; D is undetermined. The CDR3 has 15 amino acids. Trimming took off 4 bases at V and 4 bases at J, with 17 bases between the two ends. CDR1 and CDR2 (germline): SGDLS, YYNGEE. The CDR3 bases are TGTGCCAGCAGCCATGGGGAGAGAAGAGCCACTGAAGCTTTCTTT. As protein: CASSHGERRATEAFF.

This clonotype was detected only a few times. This chain joins TRBV6-1 and TRBJ1-5, with TRBD1 matching 8 bases. The germline V gene encodes CDR1 MNHNS and CDR2 SASEGT. The CDR3 spans 18 residues. Trimming took 1 base from V and 2 from J; bases not matched to a gene: 10. As DNA, the CDR3 is TGTGCCAGCAGTGAAGGAAGGACAGGGTATTGGGGCAATCAGCCCCAGCATTTT. Translation gives CASSEGRTGYWGNQPQHF.

Only a few counts were recorded for this clonotype. The chain combines TRBV6-2 or TRBV6-3 with TRBJ1-5; no clear D. CDR1 and CDR2 from the germline V gene are MNHEY and SVGEGT. This CDR3 is 12 amino acids long. V was shortened by 6 bases and J by 4 bases, with 7 bases between the two germline ends. CDR3 loop: CASRTINQPQHF. In nucleotides, the CDR3 is TGTGCCAGCAGGACGATTAATCAGCCCCAGCATTTT.

This chain uses TRBV27 with TRBJ2-5; no reliable D call. The CDR3 is made up of 11 amino acids. The germline V gene has CDR1 MNHEY and CDR2 SMNVEV (reference sequence). V was cut by 6 bases and J by 4 bases, with 6 bases left in between. CDR3 in DNA: TGTGCCAGCAGGGAGAGAGAGACCCAGTACTTC. Translation gives CASRERETQYF.

The chain joins TRBV28 to TRBJ2-7, with 12 nucleotides matching TRBD2. The CDR3 totals 15 residues. Germline lookup yields CDR1 MDHEN and CDR2 SYDVKM. V shed 0 bases and J 4 bases; nucleotides not matched to a gene: 1. CDR3 loop: CASSLWTSGRYEQYF. The CDR3 DNA sequence: TGTGCCAGCAGTTTATGGACTAGCGGGAGATACGAGCAGTACTTC.